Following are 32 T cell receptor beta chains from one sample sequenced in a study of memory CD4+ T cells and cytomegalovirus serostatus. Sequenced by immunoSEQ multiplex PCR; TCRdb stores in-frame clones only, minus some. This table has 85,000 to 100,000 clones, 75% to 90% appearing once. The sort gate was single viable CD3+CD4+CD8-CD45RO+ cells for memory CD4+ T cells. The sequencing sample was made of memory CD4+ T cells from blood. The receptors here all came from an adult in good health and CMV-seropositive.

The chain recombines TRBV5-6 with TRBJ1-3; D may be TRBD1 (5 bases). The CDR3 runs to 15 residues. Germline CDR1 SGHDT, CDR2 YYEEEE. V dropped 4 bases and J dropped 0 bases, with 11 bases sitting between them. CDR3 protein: CASSATVYSGNTIYF. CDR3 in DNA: TGTGCCAGCAGCGCGACAGTTTACTCTGGAAACACCATATATTTT.

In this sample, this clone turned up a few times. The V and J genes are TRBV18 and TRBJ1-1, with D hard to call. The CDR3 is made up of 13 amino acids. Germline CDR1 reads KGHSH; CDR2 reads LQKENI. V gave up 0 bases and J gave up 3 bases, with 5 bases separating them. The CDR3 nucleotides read TGTGCCAGCTCACCACCGTCGGACACTGAAGCTTTCTTT. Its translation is CASSPPSDTEAFF.

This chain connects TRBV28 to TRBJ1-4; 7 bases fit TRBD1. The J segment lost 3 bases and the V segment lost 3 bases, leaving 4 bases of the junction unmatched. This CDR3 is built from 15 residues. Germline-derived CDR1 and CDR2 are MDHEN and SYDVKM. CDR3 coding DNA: TGTGCCAGCAGTTTGGAGGGGGCGGCTAATGAAAAACTGTTTTTT. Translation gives CASSLEGAANEKLFF.

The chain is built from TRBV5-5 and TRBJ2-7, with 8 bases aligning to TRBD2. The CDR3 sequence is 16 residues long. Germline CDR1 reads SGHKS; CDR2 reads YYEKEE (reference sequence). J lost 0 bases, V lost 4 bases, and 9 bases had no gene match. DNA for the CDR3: TGTGCCAGCAGCCGAGACGGGGGGGTTAACTCCTACGAGCAGTACTTC. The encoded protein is CASSRDGGVNSYEQYF.

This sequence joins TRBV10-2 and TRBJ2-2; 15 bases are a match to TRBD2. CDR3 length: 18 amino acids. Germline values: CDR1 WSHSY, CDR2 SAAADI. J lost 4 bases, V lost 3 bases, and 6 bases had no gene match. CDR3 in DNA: TGCGCCAGCAGTGATCCGGGACTAGCGGGAGGTGCCACCGGGGAGCTGTTTTTT. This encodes CASSDPGLAGGATGELFF.

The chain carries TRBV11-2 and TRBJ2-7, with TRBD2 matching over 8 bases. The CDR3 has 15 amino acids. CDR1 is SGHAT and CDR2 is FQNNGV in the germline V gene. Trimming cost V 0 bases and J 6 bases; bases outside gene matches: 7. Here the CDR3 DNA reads TGTGCCAGCAGCTTAGATATGGGACTAGGGCCCGAGCAGTACTTC. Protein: CASSLDMGLGPEQYF. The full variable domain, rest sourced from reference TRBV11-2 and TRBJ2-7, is EAGVAQSPRYKIIEKRQSVAFWCNPISGHATLYWYQQILGQGPKLLIQFQNNGVVDDSQLPKDRFSAERLKGVDSTLKIQPAKLEDSAVYLCASSLDMGLGPEQYFGPGTRLTVT.

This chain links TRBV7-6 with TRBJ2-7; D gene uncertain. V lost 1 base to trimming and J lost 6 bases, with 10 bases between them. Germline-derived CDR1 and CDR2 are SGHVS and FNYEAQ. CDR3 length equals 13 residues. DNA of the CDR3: TGTGCCAGCAGCTTAGGGGAAAGTTCCGAGCAGTACTTC. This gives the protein CASSLGESSEQYF.

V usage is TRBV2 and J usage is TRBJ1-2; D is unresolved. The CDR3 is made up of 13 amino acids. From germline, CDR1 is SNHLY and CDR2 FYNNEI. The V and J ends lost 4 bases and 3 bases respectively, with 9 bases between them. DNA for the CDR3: TGTGCCAGCAGTGCTGGGGAGGACTATGGCTACACCTTC. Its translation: CASSAGEDYGYTF.

CDR3 coding DNA: TGTGCCATCAGTGACCTAGCGGCCTCCTACGAGCAGTACTTC. Translation: CAISDLAASYEQYF. The chain couples TRBV10-3 to TRBJ2-7; TRBD2 aligns across 7 bases. In germline, CDR1 is ENHRY, CDR2 SYGVKD. After removal of 3 bases from V and 0 bases from J, the junction contained 2 bases not matched to a gene. The CDR3 is made up of 14 amino acids.

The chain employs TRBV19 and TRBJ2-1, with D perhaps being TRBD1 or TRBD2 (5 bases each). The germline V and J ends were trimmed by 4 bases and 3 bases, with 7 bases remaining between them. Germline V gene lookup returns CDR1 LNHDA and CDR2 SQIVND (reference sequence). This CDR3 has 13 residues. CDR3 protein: CASSRDGYNEQFF. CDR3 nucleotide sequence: TGTGCCAGTAGTAGGGACGGCTACAATGAGCAGTTCTTC.

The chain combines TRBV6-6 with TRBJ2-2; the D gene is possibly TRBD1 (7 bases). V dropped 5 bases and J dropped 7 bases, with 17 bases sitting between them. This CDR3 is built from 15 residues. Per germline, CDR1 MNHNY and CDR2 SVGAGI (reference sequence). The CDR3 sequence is CASSRTGGLSGELFF. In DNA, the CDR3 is TGTGCCAGCAGTAGGACAGGAGGGTTGAGCGGGGAGCTGTTTTTT.

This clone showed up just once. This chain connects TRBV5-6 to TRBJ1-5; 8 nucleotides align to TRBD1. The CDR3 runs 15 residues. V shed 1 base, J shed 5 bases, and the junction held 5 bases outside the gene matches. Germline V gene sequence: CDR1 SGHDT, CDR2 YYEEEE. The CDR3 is CASSLQADRDQPQHF. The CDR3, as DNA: TGTGCCAGCAGCTTGCAGGCGGACAGGGATCAGCCCCAGCATTTT.

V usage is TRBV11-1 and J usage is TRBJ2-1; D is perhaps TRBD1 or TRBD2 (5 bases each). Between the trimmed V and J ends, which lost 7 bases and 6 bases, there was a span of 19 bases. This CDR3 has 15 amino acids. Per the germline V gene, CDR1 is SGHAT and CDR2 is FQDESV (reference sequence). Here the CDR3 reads CASTPLGETGNEQFF. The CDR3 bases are TGTGCCAGCACCCCTTTGGGGGAGACCGGCAATGAGCAGTTCTTC. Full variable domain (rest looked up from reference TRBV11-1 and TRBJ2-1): EAEVAQSPRYKITEKSQAVAFWCDPISGHATLYWYRQILGQGPELLVQFQDESVVDDSQLPKDRFSAERLKGVDSTLKIQPAELGDSAMYLCASTPLGETGNEQFFGPGTRLTVL.

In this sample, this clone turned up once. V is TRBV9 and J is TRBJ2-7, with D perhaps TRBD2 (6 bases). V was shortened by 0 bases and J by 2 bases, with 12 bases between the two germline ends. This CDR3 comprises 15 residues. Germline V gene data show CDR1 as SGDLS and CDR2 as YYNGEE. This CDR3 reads CASSVGGTGTYEQYF. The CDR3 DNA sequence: TGTGCCAGCAGCGTAGGAGGGACTGGGACCTACGAGCAGTACTTC.

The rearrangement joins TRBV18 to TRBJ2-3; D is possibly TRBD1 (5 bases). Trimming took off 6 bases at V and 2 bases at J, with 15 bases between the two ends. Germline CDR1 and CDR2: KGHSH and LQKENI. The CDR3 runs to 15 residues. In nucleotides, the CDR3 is TGTGCCAGCTCCCAGAACACAGGAGACACAGATACGCAGTATTTT. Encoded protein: CASSQNTGDTDTQYF.

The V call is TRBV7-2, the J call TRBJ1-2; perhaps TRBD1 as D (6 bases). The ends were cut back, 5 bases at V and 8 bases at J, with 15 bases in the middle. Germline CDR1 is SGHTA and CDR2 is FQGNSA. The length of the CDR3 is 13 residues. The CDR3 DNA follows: TGTGCCAGCAGCCCCATGAGGGGGGGAGGCTACACCTTC. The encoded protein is CASSPMRGGGYTF.

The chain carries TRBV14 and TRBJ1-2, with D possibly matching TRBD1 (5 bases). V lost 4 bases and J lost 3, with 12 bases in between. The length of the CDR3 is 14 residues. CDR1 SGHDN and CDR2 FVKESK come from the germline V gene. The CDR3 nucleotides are TGTGCCAGCAGCCCGGTTGGGGGTGACTATGGCTACACCTTC. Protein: CASSPVGGDYGYTF.

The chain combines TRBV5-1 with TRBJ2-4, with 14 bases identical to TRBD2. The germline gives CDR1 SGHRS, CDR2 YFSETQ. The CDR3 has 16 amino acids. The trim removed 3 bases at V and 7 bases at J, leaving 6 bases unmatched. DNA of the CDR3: TGCGCCAGCAGCTCAGGACTAGCGGGAGGAAGGAACATTCAGTACTTC. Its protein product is CASSSGLAGGRNIQYF.

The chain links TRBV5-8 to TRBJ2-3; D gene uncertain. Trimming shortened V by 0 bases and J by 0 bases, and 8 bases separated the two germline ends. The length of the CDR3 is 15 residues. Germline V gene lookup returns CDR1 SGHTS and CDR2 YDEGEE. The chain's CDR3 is CASSLGLRSTDTQYF. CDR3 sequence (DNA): TGTGCCAGCAGCTTGGGACTTCGAAGCACAGATACGCAGTATTTT.

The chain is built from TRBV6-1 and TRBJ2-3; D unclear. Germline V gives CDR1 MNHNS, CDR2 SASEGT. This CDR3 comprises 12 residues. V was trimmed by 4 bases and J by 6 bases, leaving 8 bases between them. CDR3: CASSVQGDTQYF. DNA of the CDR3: TGTGCCAGCAGTGTTCAAGGGGATACGCAGTATTTT.

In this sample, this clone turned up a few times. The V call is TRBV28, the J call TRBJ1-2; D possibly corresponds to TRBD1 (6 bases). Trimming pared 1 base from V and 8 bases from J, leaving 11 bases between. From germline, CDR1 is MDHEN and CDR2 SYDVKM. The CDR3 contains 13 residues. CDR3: CASSLSGVKGYTF. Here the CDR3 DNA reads TGTGCCAGCAGTTTATCAGGGGTGAAAGGCTACACCTTC.

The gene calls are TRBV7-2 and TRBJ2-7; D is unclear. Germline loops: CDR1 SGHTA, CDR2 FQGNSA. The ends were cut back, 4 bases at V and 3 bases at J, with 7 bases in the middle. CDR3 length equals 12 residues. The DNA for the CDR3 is TGTGCCAGCAGCTCCTGGAACTACGAGCAGTACTTC. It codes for CASSSWNYEQYF.

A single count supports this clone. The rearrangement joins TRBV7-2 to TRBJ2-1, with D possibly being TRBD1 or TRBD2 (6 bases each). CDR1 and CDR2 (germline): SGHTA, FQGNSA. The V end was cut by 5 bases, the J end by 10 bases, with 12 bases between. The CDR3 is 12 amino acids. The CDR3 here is CASSPRGPEQFF. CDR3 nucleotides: TGTGCCAGCAGCCCCCGGGGGCCGGAGCAGTTCTTC.

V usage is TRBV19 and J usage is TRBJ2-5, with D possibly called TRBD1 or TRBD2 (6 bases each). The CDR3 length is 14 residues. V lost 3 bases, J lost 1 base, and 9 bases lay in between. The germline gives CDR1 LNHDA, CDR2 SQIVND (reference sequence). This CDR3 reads CASSIRGLQETQYF. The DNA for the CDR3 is TGTGCCAGTAGTATTCGGGGGCTCCAAGAGACCCAGTACTTC.

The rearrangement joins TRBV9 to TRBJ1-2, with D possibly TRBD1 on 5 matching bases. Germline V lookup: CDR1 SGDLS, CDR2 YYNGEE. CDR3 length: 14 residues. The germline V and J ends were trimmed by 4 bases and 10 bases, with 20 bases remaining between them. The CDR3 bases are TGTGCCAGCAGCTTAGGGGTGGGCAGGGAAGACTACACCTTC. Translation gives CASSLGVGREDYTF.

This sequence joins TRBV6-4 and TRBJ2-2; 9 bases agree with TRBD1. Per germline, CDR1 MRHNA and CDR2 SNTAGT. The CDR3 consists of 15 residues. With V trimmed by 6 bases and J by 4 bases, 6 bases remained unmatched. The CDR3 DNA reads TGTGCCAGCAGGGAACAGGGGGCTGGCACCGGGGAGCTGTTTTTT. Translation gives CASREQGAGTGELFF.

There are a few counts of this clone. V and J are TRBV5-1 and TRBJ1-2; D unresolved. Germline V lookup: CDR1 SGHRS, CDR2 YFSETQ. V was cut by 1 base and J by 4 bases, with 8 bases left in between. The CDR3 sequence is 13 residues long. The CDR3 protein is CASSLSSGYGYTF. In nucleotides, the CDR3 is TGCGCCAGCAGCTTGTCGTCCGGCTATGGCTACACCTTC.

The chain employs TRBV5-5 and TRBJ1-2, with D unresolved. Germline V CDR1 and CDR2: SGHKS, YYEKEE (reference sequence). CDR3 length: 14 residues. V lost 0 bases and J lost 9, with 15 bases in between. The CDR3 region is CASSLAQFQFSYTF. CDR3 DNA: TGTGCCAGCAGCTTGGCCCAGTTTCAGTTCAGCTACACCTTC.

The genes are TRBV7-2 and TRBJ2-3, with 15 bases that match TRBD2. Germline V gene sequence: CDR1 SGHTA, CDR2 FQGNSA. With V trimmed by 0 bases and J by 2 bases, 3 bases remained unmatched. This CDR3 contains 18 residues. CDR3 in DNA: TGTGCCAGCAGCTTAGCGGGACTAGCGGGGGGCATCACAGATACGCAGTATTTT. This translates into CASSLAGLAGGITDTQYF.

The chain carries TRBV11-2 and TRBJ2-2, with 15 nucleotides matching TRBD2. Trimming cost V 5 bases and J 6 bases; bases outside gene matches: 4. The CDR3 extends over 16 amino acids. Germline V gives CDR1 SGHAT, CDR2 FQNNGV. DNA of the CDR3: TGTGCCAGCAGCATGGGACTAGCGGGAGGAGCCGGGGAGCTGTTTTTT. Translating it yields CASSMGLAGGAGELFF.

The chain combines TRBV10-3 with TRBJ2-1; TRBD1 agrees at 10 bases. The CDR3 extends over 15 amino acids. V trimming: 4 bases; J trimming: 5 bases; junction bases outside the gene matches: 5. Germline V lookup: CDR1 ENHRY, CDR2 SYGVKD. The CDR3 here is CAISGPGQGDNEQFF. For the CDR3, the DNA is TGTGCCATCAGTGGACCAGGACAGGGGGACAATGAGCAGTTCTTC.

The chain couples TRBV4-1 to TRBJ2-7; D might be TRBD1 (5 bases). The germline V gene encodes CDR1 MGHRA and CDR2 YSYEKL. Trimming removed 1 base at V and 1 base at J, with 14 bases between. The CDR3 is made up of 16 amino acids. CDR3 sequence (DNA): TGCGCCAGCAGCCAAGTGGTGCAGGGTGGATCCTACGAGCAGTACTTC. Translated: CASSQVVQGGSYEQYF.